A selection of T cell receptor beta chains follows, all from one sample in a study of cytomegalovirus exposure and HLA in healthy donors. The assay was immunoSEQ multiplex PCR, and TCRdb's table has in-frame clones only and misses some. The table includes 85,000 to 120,000 clones, about 64% detected once. The sequencing sample was made of PBMCs. The source of these receptors is a female donor in good health and CMV-seronegative. The CDR3 runs from the conserved cysteine through the conserved F or W. D genes are given only for firm matches. The listing skips clone size in some rows; elsewhere it reads once, few, many or a size class.

TRBV15	few	TRBJ1-5	.	TGTGCCACCAGCAGAGATCTCGCAGGAAATCAGCCCCAGCATTTT	CATSRDLAGNQPQHF
TRBV6-1	once	TRBJ2-7	TRBD1	TGTGCCAGCAGCTACACTACAGGGGCGTACGAGCAGTACTTC	CASSYTTGAYEQYF
TRBV5-1	.	TRBJ2-6	.	TGCGCCAGCAGCTCACTCTTTTCTGGTACTGGGGCCAACGTCCTGACTTTC	CASSSLFSGTGANVLTF
TRBV7-8	.	TRBJ2-7	TRBD1	TGTGCCAGCAGCACCCGGACAGGTGGCTACGAGCAGTACTTC	CASSTRTGGYEQYF
TRBV9	.	TRBJ1-5	.	TGTGCCAGCAGCGTAGGGGGCTCTAGCAATCAGCCCCAGCATTTT	CASSVGGSSNQPQHF
TRBV6-1	few	TRBJ2-6	TRBD2	TGTGCCAGCCGTGAGCGCGGGGGCTCTGGGGCCAACGTCCTGACTTTC	CASRERGGSGANVLTF
TRBV6-5	.	TRBJ2-1	TRBD2	TGTGCCAGCAGTTCCCTAGCGGGGGGTGGAGATGAGCAGTTCTTC	CASSSLAGGGDEQFF
TRBV28	.	TRBJ2-3	TRBD2	TGTGCCAGCAGTTTAGCGGGAGCCCCAGATACGCAGTATTTT	CASSLAGAPDTQYF
TRBV6-4	few	TRBJ1-6	.	TGTGCCAGCAGTTCGACTTGGGGGGATTCACCCCTCCACTTT	CASSSTWGDSPLHF
TRBV13	few	TRBJ2-5	.	TGTGCCAGCACCCAGCCGGGGGAGACCCAGTACTTC	CASTQPGETQYF
TRBV5-6	.	TRBJ2-2	TRBD2	TGTGCCAGCAGCCCGCTGGGACTAGCAGGTTCCGGGGAGCTGTTTTTT	CASSPLGLAGSGELFF
TRBV11-2	.	TRBJ2-2	TRBD2	TGTGCCAGCAGCTTAGGACTAGCGGGAGCCGGGGAGCTGTTTTTT	CASSLGLAGAGELFF
TRBV5-4	.	TRBJ2-5	.	TGTGCCAGCAGCCCCGGAGTCGGCGGCCCAAGAGAGACCCAGTACTTC	CASSPGVGGPRETQYF
TRBV28	.	TRBJ2-4	.	TGTGCCAGCGTCAGGGTGGGGGCCAAAAACATTCAGTACTTC	CASVRVGAKNIQYF
TRBV29-1	.	TRBJ2-5	TRBD1	TGCAGCGTTTCGACAGGGGGCCAAAGTGGGGAGACCCAGTACTTC	CSVSTGGQSGETQYF
TRBV9	.	TRBJ1-1	TRBD1	TGTGCCAGCAGCGTAGGGCAGGGGGCGGGAGGGACTGAAGCTTTCTTT	CASSVGQGAGGTEAFF
TRBV11-2	few	TRBJ1-4	.	TGTGCCAGCAGCTTACGACAGTATGCAACTAATGAAAAACTGTTTTTT	CASSLRQYATNEKLFF
TRBV5-1	.	TRBJ2-5	TRBD2	TGCGCCAGCAGCTTAGCTAGCGGGTTCCAAGAGACCCAGTACTTC	CASSLASGFQETQYF
TRBV4-1	.	TRBJ1-2	TRBD1	TGCGCCAGCAGCCGACTACAGGGGGCCAACTATGGCTACACCTTC	CASSRLQGANYGYTF
TRBV27	.	TRBJ2-1	.	TGTGCCAGCAGTTTAGGGCGTGGAAATGAGCAGTTCTTC	CASSLGRGNEQFF
TRBV29-1	.	TRBJ2-1	TRBD2	TGCAGCGTTGAGGTGCTGGGCGGGGGTTACAATGAGCAGTTCTTC	CSVEVLGGGYNEQFF
TRBV10-1	.	TRBJ1-2	TRBD1	TGCGCCAGCAGTGAAGGCAGGGGGAATGGCTACACCTTC	CASSEGRGNGYTF
TRBV9	.	TRBJ2-2	.	TGTGCCAGCAGCTACAAGGACTACCCGAACACCGGGGAGCTGTTTTTT	CASSYKDYPNTGELFF
TRBV29-1	.	TRBJ2-1	TRBD2	TGCAGCGTCCAAAGGAGCGGGGGGCCCTACAATGAGCAGTTCTTC	CSVQRSGGPYNEQFF
TRBV2	.	TRBJ2-7	.	TGTGCCAGCACCGACGGAGTTTTGAACTACGAGCAGTACTTC	CASTDGVLNYEQYF
TRBV10-3	.	TRBJ2-5	.	TGTGCCATCAGTGAGTCGAAGAGGGTTAGAGGGCAAGAGACCCAGTACTTC	CAISESKRVRGQETQYF
TRBV5-1	.	TRBJ2-1	TRBD2	TGCGCCAGCTGTGGGGCGGGAGTTCGCAATGAGCAGTTCTTC	CASCGAGVRNEQFF
TRBV7-2	few	TRBJ1-2	TRBD1	TGTGCCAGCAGCAGAATGACGGGACAGACCACCGGCTACACCTTC	CASSRMTGQTTGYTF
TRBV11-2	few	TRBJ2-7	.	TGTGCCAGCAGCTTCGATACACCATCCTACGAGCAGTACTTC	CASSFDTPSYEQYF
TRBV9	.	TRBJ2-7	TRBD1	TGTGCCAGCAGTGTGGGACAGGGGACCTACGAGCAGTACTTC	CASSVGQGTYEQYF
TRBV30	.	TRBJ1-2	TRBD1	TGTGCCTGGAGTCCGGGACAGGGGTTGTCAGGCTACACCTTC	CAWSPGQGLSGYTF
TRBV7-2	.	TRBJ1-2	.	TGTGCCAGCAGCCCCGGTAGCCTCCCGGTCCATGGCTACACCTTC	CASSPGSLPVHGYTF
TRBV7-9	.	TRBJ2-3	TRBD1	TGTGCCAGCAGCTTAGGCCGGGACAGGGGGGAAGTTACGCAGTATTTT	CASSLGRDRGEVTQYF
TRBV9	.	TRBJ2-3	TRBD2	TGTGCCAGCAGCGTAGTCTCTAGCGGGAGCACAGATACGCAGTATTTT	CASSVVSSGSTDTQYF
TRBV4-1	.	TRBJ2-3	TRBD2	TGCGCCAGCAGCCAAGATCGGGATAGCGGGAGGGTAGATACGCAGTATTTT	CASSQDRDSGRVDTQYF
TRBV19	.	TRBJ2-3	TRBD1	TGTGCCAGTAGTATTACAGGGGCCGGGAACACAGATACGCAGTATTTT	CASSITGAGNTDTQYF
TRBV5-1	.	TRBJ2-1	TRBD1	TGCGCCAGCAGCCCCGGGACAGCCTCCTACAATGAGCAGTTCTTC	CASSPGTASYNEQFF
TRBV5-6	.	TRBJ1-3	.	TGTGCCAGCAGCTTGGGGACAACCTCTGGAAACACCATATATTTT	CASSLGTTSGNTIYF
TRBV6-1	.	TRBJ1-2	TRBD1	TGTGCCAGCAGTGAAGGGGAGGCAGGGGGTTATGGCTACACCTTC	CASSEGEAGGYGYTF
TRBV5-5	.	TRBJ2-7	.	TGTGCCAGCAGCCGTCAGGGGCAGTTCTACGAGCAGTACTTC	CASSRQGQFYEQYF
TRBV5-5	few	TRBJ1-1	TRBD1	TGTGCCAGCAGCCTGACAGGGACTGAAGCTTTCTTT	CASSLTGTEAFF
TRBV7-8	few	TRBJ2-1	.	TGTGCCAGCACCCGCGGGCGCCTCTCCTACAATGAGCAGTTCTTC	CASTRGRLSYNEQFF
TRBV7-6	.	TRBJ2-3	.	TGTGCCAGCAGCCCTCCCCGCGGGAGCACAGATACGCAGTATTTT	CASSPPRGSTDTQYF
TRBV7-7	.	TRBJ2-3	.	TGTGCTAGCAGCCCCTCCCCCGGGGATACGCAGTATTTT	CASSPSPGDTQYF
TRBV28	.	TRBJ1-2	.	TGTGCCAGCAGTCCATCGACAGGCTCCCTAAAGGATGGCTACACCTTC	CASSPSTGSLKDGYTF
TRBV5-1	.	TRBJ1-2	.	TGCGCCAGCAGCGAAGGAGGGAGGGGATTAGGGGGCTACACCTTC	CASSEGGRGLGGYTF